Each of the 18 T cell receptor beta chains below was sequenced from the same sample in a study of siplizumab effects on memory and regulatory T cells. The data were produced by immunoSEQ multiplex PCR, yet TCRdb's version contains in-frame clones alone and is incomplete. The table includes 85,000 to 95,000 clones, approximately 95% detected once. The sequenced sample was non-Treg CD4+ T cells sorted from blood. The receptors were sampled from a human donor in good health.

This clone was seen more than once but under ten times. The chain employs TRBV7-9 and TRBJ2-1, with D perhaps matching TRBD1 (5 bases). Germline lookup yields CDR1 SEHNR and CDR2 FQNEAQ (reference sequence). This CDR3 spans 17 amino acids. The V and J ends lost 5 bases and 3 bases respectively, with 20 bases between them. This chain's CDR3 is CASSPSVRGSNYNEQFF. CDR3 nucleotides: TGTGCCAGCAGCCCAAGTGTTAGGGGATCTAACTACAATGAGCAGTTCTTC.

V and J are TRBV30 and TRBJ2-3; TRBD2 agrees at 13 bases. The V segment lost 8 bases and the J segment 3 bases; nucleotides outside the gene matches: 5. The germline gives CDR1 GTSNPN, CDR2 SVGIG (reference sequence). The CDR3 extends over 14 amino acids. CDR3 amino acids: CARTSGSGTDTQYF. The CDR3, as DNA: TGTGCCCGGACTAGCGGGAGTGGTACAGATACGCAGTATTTT.

The V and J genes are TRBV28 and TRBJ1-5; the D gene is possibly TRBD1 (5 bases). The CDR3 is 14 amino acids. From germline, CDR1 is MDHEN and CDR2 SYDVKM. This chain's CDR3 is CLSGGRGPRQPQHF. The DNA for the CDR3 is TGTCTATCTGGTGGTAGGGGCCCGAGGCAGCCCCAGCATTTT.

The chain employs TRBV21-1 and TRBJ2-7; TRBD2 was called by the table and not checked on the DNA. TRBV21-1 is reported as a pseudogene. The CDR3 is 15 residues long. CDR3 DNA sequence: TGTGCCAGCAGCAAAGTCTGGTTGCGGGCGGACGAGCAGTACTTC. Protein sequence: CASSKVWLRADEQYF.

The chain has TRBV7-2 and TRBJ1-2; the match to TRBD1 covers 11 bases. From germline, CDR1 is SGHTA and CDR2 FQGNSA. The CDR3 runs 16 residues. V trimming: 5 bases; J trimming: 7 bases; junction bases outside the gene matches: 12. The CDR3 region is CASSEGAGTGGSGYTF. CDR3 bases: TGTGCCAGCAGCGAAGGAGCCGGGACAGGGGGTTCTGGCTACACCTTC.

The rearrangement links TRBV2 to TRBJ2-1, with D possibly TRBD1 on 7 matching bases. The germline V gene has CDR1 SNHLY and CDR2 FYNNEI. The germline V and J ends were trimmed by 11 bases and 5 bases, with 16 bases remaining between them. The CDR3 totals 13 residues. DNA for the CDR3: TGTGCCGCGCGGCGGGACAGTGACAATGAGCAGTTCTTC. Protein: CAARRDSDNEQFF.

This chain joins TRBV28 and TRBJ1-5; D may be TRBD1 (5 bases). This CDR3 region has 14 residues. Deletions cut 6 bases from V and 6 bases from J, with 15 bases between. The V gene's germline CDR1 is MDHEN and CDR2 SYDVKM. The CDR3 loop is CASRKGLVGQPQHF. The CDR3 DNA reads TGTGCCAGCAGAAAGGGGCTAGTTGGTCAGCCCCAGCATTTT.

The CDR3 here is CASSPGLAGRKTQYF. CDR3 nucleotide sequence: TGTGCCAGCAGTCCCGGACTAGCGGGGCGGAAGACCCAGTACTTC. The V gene is TRBV6-6, the J gene TRBJ2-5, with 12 bases lining up with TRBD2. This CDR3 spans 15 amino acids. The germline V gene encodes CDR1 MNHNY and CDR2 SVGAGI (reference sequence). Trimming took 5 bases from V and 6 from J; bases not matched to a gene: 7.

The CDR3 DNA follows: TGTGCCAGCTGCCTCCGGGACACCAATTACAATGAGCAGTTCTTC. As protein: CASCLRDTNYNEQFF. This rearrangement joins TRBV5-6 to TRBJ2-1, with D maybe TRBD1 (6 bases). CDR3 length equals 15 residues. Per the germline V gene, CDR1 is SGHDT and CDR2 is YYEEEE. V was clipped by 7 bases and J by 4 bases, with 18 bases between them.

The chain couples TRBV30 to TRBJ2-3, with TRBD2 identical over 7 bases. The length of the CDR3 is 14 residues. The V segment lost 1 base and the J segment 3 bases; nucleotides outside the gene matches: 4. The germline V gene has CDR1 GTSNPN and CDR2 SVGIG (reference sequence). The CDR3 DNA sequence: TGTGCCTGGAGTGAACTAGCGTGGACAGATACGCAGTATTTT. The encoded protein is CAWSELAWTDTQYF.

The gene calls are TRBV5-1 and TRBJ2-5; 8 positions agree with TRBD1. The ends lost 3 bases at V and 5 bases at J; junction bases unmatched: 6. Germline CDR1 and CDR2: SGHRS and YFSETQ. The CDR3 sequence is 14 residues long. CDR3 loop: CASSSSGGLETQYF. The CDR3 nucleotides read TGCGCCAGCAGCTCCTCAGGGGGCCTGGAGACCCAGTACTTC.

The chain joins TRBV5-6 to TRBJ1-2; TRBD1 matches 7 bases. Germline V CDR1 and CDR2: SGHDT, YYEEEE. CDR3 length equals 12 residues. With V trimmed by 4 bases and J by 8 bases, 5 bases remained unmatched. The CDR3 DNA follows: TGTGCCAGCAGCAGGGGACAGAGGGGCTACACCTTC. This translates into CASSRGQRGYTF.

The CDR3 reads CASNPPSGGGWRDEQFF. CDR3 coding DNA: TGTGCCAGCAATCCACCTAGCGGCGGAGGTTGGAGGGATGAGCAGTTCTTC. The chain links TRBV7-9 to TRBJ2-1; 7 bases are a match to TRBD2. V lost 7 bases, J lost 8 bases, and 20 bases stayed unmatched. The germline V gene encodes CDR1 SEHNR and CDR2 FQNEAQ (reference sequence). This CDR3 region has 17 residues.

The chain combines TRBV5-4 with TRBJ2-5; 7 bases align to TRBD2. This CDR3 contains 15 residues. CDR1 SGHNT and CDR2 YYREEE come from the germline V gene (reference sequence). With 3 bases clipped from V and 5 bases from J, the junction kept 10 bases outside the gene matches. The DNA for the CDR3 is TGTGCCAGCAGCTGGGCTAGCGGAGAGAAGGAGACCCAGTACTTC. This translates into CASSWASGEKETQYF.

The CDR3 region is CASSMVLGGVTEAFF. CDR3 nucleotide sequence: TGTGCCAGCAGTATGGTGCTTGGAGGGGTCACTGAAGCTTTCTTT. The chain links TRBV2 to TRBJ1-1; possible D gene TRBD1, 5 bases. The CDR3 is 15 residues long. Trimming removed 5 bases at V and 4 bases at J, with 17 bases between. Germline CDR1 is SNHLY and CDR2 is FYNNEI. The full variable domain, in which reference TRBV2 and TRBJ1-1 provide the parts outside the CDR3, is EPEVTQTPSHQVTQMGQEVILRCVPISNHLYFYWYRQILGQKVEFLVSFYNNEISEKSEIFDDQFSVERPDGSNFTLKIRSTKLEDSAMYFCASSMVLGGVTEAFFGQGTRLTVV.

The genes are TRBV19 and TRBJ1-4; D perhaps matches TRBD1 (5 bases). V was pared by 3 bases and J by 2 bases, with 16 bases between. The CDR3 runs to 17 residues. The germline V gene encodes CDR1 LNHDA and CDR2 SQIVND (reference sequence). The CDR3 protein is CASSIRGRPATNEKLFF. CDR3 in DNA: TGTGCCAGTAGTATTCGGGGGAGGCCGGCGACTAATGAAAAACTGTTTTTT.

The rearrangement joins TRBV7-9 to TRBJ1-3; 9 bases fit TRBD1. J lost 0 bases, V lost 5 bases, and 8 bases had no gene match. Germline CDR1 is SEHNR and CDR2 is FQNEAQ (reference sequence). CDR3 size: 17 residues. Written as DNA, the CDR3 is TGTGCCAGCAGCCCATCCGGGACAGGGCTCTCTGGAAACACCATATATTTT. Protein: CASSPSGTGLSGNTIYF.

The chain's CDR3 is CASSSGDPTDTQYF. The CDR3 DNA reads as TGTGCCAGCAGCTCGGGGGACCCCACAGATACGCAGTATTTT. This sequence joins TRBV5-4 and TRBJ2-3, with D perhaps TRBD2 (6 bases). Per germline, CDR1 SGHNT and CDR2 YYREEE (reference sequence). Trimming removed 3 bases at V and 2 bases at J, with 10 bases between. The CDR3 extends over 14 amino acids. The full variable domain, in which reference TRBV5-4 and TRBJ2-3 provide the parts outside the CDR3, is ETGVTQSPTHLIKTRGQQVTLRCSSQSGHNTVSWYQQALGQGPQFIFQYYREEENGRGNFPPRFSGLQFPNYSSELNVNALELDDSALYLCASSSGDPTDTQYFGPGTRLTVL.